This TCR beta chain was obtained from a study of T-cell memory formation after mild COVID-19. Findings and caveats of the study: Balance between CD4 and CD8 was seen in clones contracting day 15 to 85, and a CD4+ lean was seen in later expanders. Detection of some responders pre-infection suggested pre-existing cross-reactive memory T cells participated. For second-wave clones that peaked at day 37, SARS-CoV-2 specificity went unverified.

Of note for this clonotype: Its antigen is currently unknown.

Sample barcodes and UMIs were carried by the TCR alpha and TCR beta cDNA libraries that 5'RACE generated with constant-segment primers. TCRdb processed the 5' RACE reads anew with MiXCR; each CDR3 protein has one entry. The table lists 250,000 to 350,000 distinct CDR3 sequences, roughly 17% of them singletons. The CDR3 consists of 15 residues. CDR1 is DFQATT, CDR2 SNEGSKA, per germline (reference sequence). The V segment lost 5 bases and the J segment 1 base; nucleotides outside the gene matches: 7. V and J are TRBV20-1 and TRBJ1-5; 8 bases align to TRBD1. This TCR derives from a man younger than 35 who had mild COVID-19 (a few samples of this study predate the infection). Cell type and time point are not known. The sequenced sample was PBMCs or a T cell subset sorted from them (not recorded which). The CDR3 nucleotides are TGCAGTGCTGGAACCCGGACAGGGAGCAATCAGCCCCAGCATTTT. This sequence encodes CSAGTRTGSNQPQHF.